The 24 T cell receptor beta chains listed next were all sequenced from one sample in a study of blood T cell repertoires in COVID-19 (dated by TCRdb to about 2020). To prepare the library, the immunoSEQ multiplex PCR assay was applied. TCRdb stores this immuneACCESS table with in-frame sequences only. Part of the clones is absent; in the studies checked, under half of the shortfall reflects unresolved V genes, and no reason is known for the rest. The sample includes 35,000 to 50,000 clones, with 88% observed a single time. The ten largest clones represent 2% to 2.5% of the sample. The sample consisted of peripheral blood. These receptor sequences come from a human donor in a cohort sampled during active COVID-19.

With respect to this clone: This specimen includes other DNA sequences encoding the same CDR3. Written as DNA, the CDR3 is TGTGCCAGCAGCGTACAGGGGAGCAATCAGCCCCAGCATTTT. Protein product: CASSVQGSNQPQHF. The J gene is TRBJ1-5, the V gene TRBV9, with a weak D call TRBD1 (6 bases). Germline CDR1 reads SGDLS; CDR2 reads YYNGEE. The CDR3 is 14 amino acids. V shed 1 base and J shed 1 base, with 6 bases lying between them.

The gene calls are TRBV7-9 and TRBJ1-2, with D uncertain. Germline CDR1 reads SEHNR; CDR2 reads FQNEAQ (reference sequence). This CDR3 region has 16 residues. Trimming shortened V by 1 base and J by 0 bases, and 12 bases separated the two germline ends. DNA for the CDR3: TGTGCCAGCAGCTTAGAAGTGACTGCCTCTAACTATGGCTACACCTTC. Its protein is CASSLEVTASNYGYTF.

This chain links TRBV30 with TRBJ1-4; D is uncertain. The CDR3 runs 12 residues. Germline V gene lookup returns CDR1 GTSNPN and CDR2 SVGIG (reference sequence). Trimming took 1 base from V and 7 from J, leaving 7 bases between them. CDR3 amino acids: CAWSGGGEKLFF. The CDR3 DNA follows: TGTGCCTGGAGTGGAGGAGGTGAAAAACTGTTTTTT.

The J gene is TRBJ2-5, the V gene TRBV30; D is undetermined. There are 14 residues in the CDR3. Deletions cut 2 bases from V and 4 bases from J, with 14 bases between. Germline V gene sequence: CDR1 GTSNPN, CDR2 SVGIG (reference sequence). The CDR3 sequence is CAWSPRGMGETQYF. The DNA of the CDR3 is TGTGCCTGGAGTCCACGCGGAATGGGAGAGACCCAGTACTTC.

The sample holds a few counts of this clone. V and J are TRBV10-2 and TRBJ1-2, with no clear D. V lost 5 bases, J lost 4 bases, and 5 bases lay in between. Germline V gene data show CDR1 as WSHSY and CDR2 as SAAADI. The CDR3 sequence is 11 residues long. For the CDR3, the DNA is TGCGCCAGCAGTACGAGCTATGGCTACACCTTC. It encodes CASSTSYGYTF.

The sample holds one count of this clone. V gene TRBV5-1 combines with J gene TRBJ2-3, with TRBD1 as a possible D gene (6 bases). The CDR3 is 15 residues long. Trimming shortened V by 0 bases and J by 2 bases, and 10 bases separated the two germline ends. Germline CDR1 and CDR2: SGHRS and YFSETQ. The CDR3 sequence is CASSLVQGTTDTQYF. The CDR3 DNA reads as TGCGCCAGCAGCTTGGTACAGGGTACCACAGATACGCAGTATTTT.

This rearrangement joins TRBV9 to TRBJ2-4, with TRBD1 identical over 9 bases. The CDR3 length is 14 residues. J lost 8 bases, V lost 4 bases, and 7 bases had no gene match. Looked up from germline, CDR1 is SGDLS and CDR2 is YYNGEE. CDR3 protein: CASSLATGGDIQYF. The DNA of the CDR3 is TGTGCCAGCAGCTTGGCGACAGGGGGGGACATTCAGTACTTC.

This chain uses TRBV10-2 with TRBJ1-2, with D possibly being TRBD1 (6 bases). Germline V gene lookup returns CDR1 WSHSY and CDR2 SAAADI. This CDR3 comprises 17 residues. Trimming removed 2 bases from V and 0 bases from J, with 16 bases in between. This chain's CDR3 is CASSEVVQGTPNYGYTF. DNA of the CDR3: TGCGCCAGCAGTGAGGTAGTACAGGGAACCCCTAACTATGGCTACACCTTC.

This clone was seen only a few times. V usage is TRBV4-2 and J usage is TRBJ1-6, with 7 bases identical to TRBD1. The CDR3 totals 15 residues. J was trimmed by 6 bases and V by 0 bases; bases with no gene match: 2. Germline V gene sequence: CDR1 LGHNA, CDR2 YNFKEQ. The CDR3 reads CASSQDWDSNSPLHF. The DNA for the CDR3 is TGTGCCAGCAGCCAAGATTGGGACAGTAATTCACCCCTCCACTTT.

V gene TRBV24-1 combines with J gene TRBJ2-2; 7 bases are shared with TRBD1. The CDR3 has 19 residues. With V trimmed by 4 bases and J by 1 base, 14 bases remained unmatched. CDR1 and CDR2 (germline): KGHDR, SFDVKD. The CDR3 DNA sequence: TGTGCCACCAGTGACTTCACAAACCCTTACAGGGGGAACACCGGGGAGCTGTTTTTT. Amino acid sequence: CATSDFTNPYRGNTGELFF.

The V and J genes are TRBV18 and TRBJ1-1; 7 nucleotides agree with TRBD1. From germline, CDR1 is KGHSH and CDR2 LQKENI. The CDR3 extends over 14 amino acids. V lost 3 bases to trimming and J lost 1 base; unmatched junction nucleotides: 2. The CDR3 here is CASSPGQTNTEAFF. The CDR3, as DNA: TGTGCCAGCTCACCGGGACAGACGAACACTGAAGCTTTCTTT.

V is TRBV11-2 and J is TRBJ2-4; 10 bases fit TRBD2. Germline CDR1 reads SGHAT; CDR2 reads FQNNGV. The CDR3 is made up of 19 amino acids. With 1 base clipped from V and 3 bases from J, the junction kept 12 bases outside the gene matches. The CDR3 loop is CASSLVTSGPGLGKNIQYF. CDR3 nucleotides: TGTGCCAGCAGCTTAGTGACTAGCGGGCCAGGGCTTGGCAAAAACATTCAGTACTTC.

This sequence joins TRBV10-3 and TRBJ2-1; D is possibly TRBD2 (6 bases). The CDR3 contains 15 residues. The V end lost 3 bases, the J end lost 5 bases, and 14 bases lay between the germline ends. The germline CDR1 and CDR2 sequences are ENHRY and SYGVKD. CDR3 DNA: TGTGCCATCAGTGAAAGAGGCGGGGCCAACAATGAGCAGTTCTTC. The encoded protein is CAISERGGANNEQFF.

In this sample, this clone turned up a few times. The rearrangement uses TRBV10-1 and TRBJ2-7; D is undetermined. The V end lost 3 bases, the J end lost 2 bases, and 11 bases lay between the germline ends. The CDR3 loop spans 14 amino acids. Germline CDR1 WNHNN, CDR2 SYGVQD (reference sequence). CDR3 coding DNA: TGCGCCAGCAGTGAATTTGAGGTTACCTACGAGCAGTACTTC. It yields the protein CASSEFEVTYEQYF.

The CDR3 is CASSQGSGGAIAAETQYF. The CDR3 DNA follows: TGTGCCAGCAGCCAGGGTAGCGGGGGGGCGATCGCGGCAGAGACCCAGTACTTC. V is TRBV3-1 (or the pseudogene TRBV3-2) and J is TRBJ2-5; TRBD2 agrees at 11 bases. The germline gives CDR1 LGHDT, CDR2 YNNKEL (reference sequence). V shed 3 bases and J 4 bases; nucleotides not matched to a gene: 13. This CDR3 comprises 18 residues.

The chain employs TRBV9 and TRBJ1-1, with 11 nucleotides matching TRBD1. This CDR3 comprises 14 residues. The germline gives CDR1 SGDLS, CDR2 YYNGEE. J lost 7 bases, V lost 0 bases, and 2 bases had no gene match. The DNA for the CDR3 is TGTGCCAGCAGCGTAGCCGGGACAGGGGGTGAAGCTTTCTTT. Translated, it gives CASSVAGTGGEAFF. Full variable domain (outside the CDR3, taken from reference TRBV9 and TRBJ1-1): DSGVTQTPKHLITATGQRVTLRCSPRSGDLSVYWYQQSLDQGLQFLIQYYNGEERAKGNILERFSAQQFPDLHSELNLSSLELGDSALYFCASSVAGTGGEAFFGQGTRLTVV.

This chain joins TRBV10-2 and TRBJ2-3, with 12 bases matching TRBD2. After removal of 5 bases from V and 6 bases from J, the junction contained 6 bases not matched to a gene. The CDR3 is made up of 15 amino acids. In germline, CDR1 is WSHSY, CDR2 SAAADI. The CDR3 loop is CASSSTSGGYDTQYF. DNA for the CDR3: TGCGCCAGCAGTTCGACTAGCGGGGGCTACGATACGCAGTATTTT.

V and J are TRBV5-1 and TRBJ2-3, with 9 bases fitting TRBD2. Germline CDR1 and CDR2: SGHRS and YFSETQ. V was clipped by 1 base and J by 4 bases; unmatched bases: 7. This CDR3 region has 16 residues. As DNA, the CDR3 is TGCGCCAGCAGCTTGCGGGCTAGCGGGGAGGCAGATACGCAGTATTTT. This encodes CASSLRASGEADTQYF.

V gene TRBV3-1 (or the pseudogene TRBV3-2) combines with J gene TRBJ2-3; D uncertain. Germline CDR1 reads LGHDT; CDR2 reads YNNKEL (reference sequence). The length of the CDR3 is 12 residues. The V end was cut by 1 base, the J end by 3 bases, with 2 bases between. The CDR3 region is CASSQVTDTQYF. The CDR3 region has the DNA TGTGCCAGCAGCCAAGTAACAGATACGCAGTATTTT.

This chain links TRBV27 with TRBJ2-1, with D perhaps TRBD1 (6 bases). Trimming left V 5 bases short and J 3 bases short, with 17 bases between. The CDR3 contains 16 residues. Germline loops: CDR1 MNHEY, CDR2 SMNVEV (reference sequence). The CDR3: CASSEQGPSGYNEQFF. CDR3 nucleotides: TGTGCCAGCAGTGAACAGGGCCCCTCAGGCTACAATGAGCAGTTCTTC.

The V gene is TRBV5-6, the J gene TRBJ2-3, with 7 nucleotides matching TRBD1. The J segment lost 4 bases and the V segment lost 3 bases, leaving 5 bases of the junction unmatched. Germline V gene sequence: CDR1 SGHDT, CDR2 YYEEEE. CDR3 length equals 14 residues. The CDR3 coding sequence is TGTGCCAGCAGCTCAGGGGGTGGGTCAGATACGCAGTATTTT. It codes for CASSSGGGSDTQYF.

This sequence joins TRBV6-5 and TRBJ2-1; D might be TRBD1 (6 bases). CDR1 and CDR2 (germline): MNHEY, SVGAGI. Trimming took 4 bases from V and 6 from J, leaving 16 bases between them. This CDR3 has 15 amino acids. The DNA of the CDR3 is TGTGCCAGCAGTTCGGCGGAACAGGGCCCCAATGAGCAGTTCTTC. This translates into CASSSAEQGPNEQFF.

This chain's CDR3 is CSVAGTGNRDLYEQYF. Here the CDR3 DNA reads TGCAGCGTCGCCGGGACAGGCAATCGAGATTTATACGAGCAGTACTTC. The chain carries TRBV29-1 and TRBJ2-7, with 8 bases identical to TRBD1. The CDR3 is 16 amino acids. V shed 6 bases, J shed 4 bases, and the junction held 17 bases outside the gene matches. The germline V gene has CDR1 SQVTM and CDR2 ANQGSEA.

This clone was observed a single time. V usage is TRBV6-5 and J usage is TRBJ1-2, with 9 bases aligning to TRBD1. V shed 6 bases, J shed 6 bases, and the junction held 11 bases outside the gene matches. This CDR3 contains 15 residues. The germline V gene has CDR1 MNHEY and CDR2 SVGAGI. The CDR3 here is CASRIQTGGGHGYTF. The CDR3 nucleotides read TGTGCCAGCAGAATACAAACAGGGGGCGGTCATGGCTACACCTTC.